Following are 9 T cell receptor beta chains from one sample sequenced in a study of T cell repertoires in cytomegalovirus infection. TCRdb re-called the reads with MiXCR, one entry per CDR3 protein. Among 250,000 or so distinct CDR3 sequences listed, about a sixth were seen once. The specimen sequenced was CD8+ T cells from PBMCs. The receptor source for this set is a human donor in good health (CMV status not recorded). Some clones in this sample may be carry-over from other donors' samples.

The rearrangement links TRBV6-1 to TRBJ2-1; D gene unclear. The CDR3 contains 11 residues. With 5 bases removed from V and 7 bases from J, the gap between germline ends came to 6 bases. Germline V gives CDR1 MNHNS, CDR2 SASEGT. The CDR3 region is CASSYGNEQFF. CDR3 DNA sequence: TGTGCCAGCAGTTATGGAAATGAGCAGTTCTTC.

This clonotype showed up many times. V is TRBV28 and J is TRBJ2-7; D possibly uses TRBD1 or TRBD2 (5 bases each). The germline gives CDR1 MDHEN, CDR2 SYDVKM. V was shortened by 6 bases and J by 2 bases, with 14 bases between the two germline ends. CDR3 length: 14 amino acids. The CDR3 sequence: CASSPWDGTYEQYF. The CDR3 nucleotides read TGTGCCAGCAGCCCATGGGACGGAACCTACGAGCAGTACTTC.

V and J are TRBV29-1 and TRBJ2-2, with D possibly being TRBD2 (6 bases). Germline-derived CDR1 and CDR2 are SQVTM and ANQGSEA. The V end was cut by 2 bases, the J end by 2 bases, with 9 bases between. The CDR3 extends over 14 amino acids. DNA for the CDR3: TGCAGCGTTGAACGAGCGGGCAACACCGGGGAGCTGTTTTTT. Residues: CSVERAGNTGELFF.

This clonotype was seen a few times. The genes are TRBV28 and TRBJ2-7, with 7 bases aligning to TRBD1. Germline values: CDR1 MDHEN, CDR2 SYDVKM. The CDR3 consists of 15 residues. V was pared by 6 bases and J by 2 bases, with 10 bases of the junction left unmatched. The chain's CDR3 is CASSEPRDSTYEQYF. CDR3 bases: TGTGCCAGCAGCGAGCCTCGGGACAGCACCTACGAGCAGTACTTC.

This clonotype was seen many times. The J gene is TRBJ2-2, the V gene TRBV6-2 or TRBV6-3; D gene ambiguous. Germline CDR1 reads MNHEY; CDR2 reads SVGEGT. The CDR3 spans 13 residues. V was clipped by 1 base and J by 4 bases, with 4 bases between them. The CDR3 here is CASSYLGTGELFF. The CDR3, as DNA: TGTGCCAGCAGTTACTTGGGCACCGGGGAGCTGTTTTTT.

This clonotype occurred many times. The chain uses TRBV7-2 and TRBJ2-5; unclear D gene. The V and J ends lost 4 bases and 1 base respectively, with 13 bases between them. The CDR3 sequence is 15 residues long. Germline CDR1 reads SGHTA; CDR2 reads FQGNSA. The CDR3 region is CASSYAEYRQETQYF. As DNA, the CDR3 is TGTGCCAGCAGCTATGCTGAATACCGCCAAGAGACCCAGTACTTC.

In this sample, this clonotype turned up a few times. The chain is built from TRBV5-4 and TRBJ2-1; weak D call: TRBD1 (8 bases). The CDR3 runs to 17 residues. Germline V gives CDR1 SGHNT, CDR2 YYREEE (reference sequence). Trimming pared 4 bases from V and 8 bases from J, leaving 25 bases between. The CDR3 nucleotides are TGTGCCAGCAGCATAGGACAGGGAGGGGTTATTAGGGATGAGCAGTTCTTC. Encoded protein: CASSIGQGGVIRDEQFF.

This clonotype occurred many times. This chain connects TRBV7-9 to TRBJ1-3, with TRBD1 identical over 8 bases. Germline V lookup: CDR1 SEHNR, CDR2 FQNEAQ (reference sequence). Trimming removed 7 bases from V and 0 bases from J; junction bases left unmatched: 5. This CDR3 contains 15 residues. This CDR3 reads CASTGQGTSGNTIYF. The DNA for the CDR3 is TGTGCCAGCACTGGACAGGGCACCTCTGGAAACACCATATATTTT.

This clonotype was counted ten times or more. J is TRBJ2-2 and V is TRBV7-2; 8 bases line up with TRBD2. There are 16 residues in the CDR3. Per the germline V gene, CDR1 is SGHTA and CDR2 is FQGNSA. The V and J ends lost 3 bases and 6 bases, in that order; junction bases with no gene match: 9. This CDR3 reads CASSFLLRAGAGELFF. The CDR3 DNA reads as TGTGCCAGCAGCTTCCTACTAAGAGCGGGGGCCGGGGAGCTGTTTTTT.